This T cell receptor (beta chain) originates from a study of Graves' ophthalmopathy and Graves' hyperthyroidism. Concerning this clonotype itself: What it recognizes is unknown.

If no ophthalmopathy appeared within 18 months of follow-up, hyperthyroidism was termed stable. Clinical symptoms and serum thyroxine were used for diagnosis; TRAb, thyroid ultrasound and orbital computed tomography were also relied on. Findings and caveats of the study: Discriminating ophthalmopathy from stable hyperthyroidism, a 13-signature model attained a sensitivity of about 88% and a specificity of roughly 81%.

V was shortened by 7 bases and J by 3 bases, with 13 bases between the two germline ends. This CDR3 is 13 amino acids long. Germline CDR1 and CDR2: SQVTM and ANQGSEA. Amplification of TCR beta CDR3 regions used RNA transcripts. Amplification began with first-round RT-PCR using HTBI primers, then second-round multiplex PCR was performed. One entry per CDR3 protein, called by TCRdb with MiXCR from the multiplex PCR reads. The sample has about 420,000 distinct CDR3 sequences, 21% seen once. Sequencing was performed on peripheral blood. The receptor comes from a woman aged 18-29 years with stable Graves' hyperthyroidism. This sequence joins TRBV29-1 and TRBJ1-3; possibly TRBD1 for D (6 bases). The CDR3 DNA follows: TGCAGCGGAACAGGGATCCATGGAAACACCATATATTTT. It translates to CSGTGIHGNTIYF.